This TCR beta chain was obtained from a study of regulatory dendritic cells for organ transplantation. Study-wide results and limits: Memory T cells were less diverse than naive, with memory CD8+ most oligoclonal. Resting memory CD8+ T cells held the most alloreactive clonotypes.

Remarks on this clone: Its antigen remains unidentified.

Naive CD45RA+ and memory CD45RO+ CD4+ or CD8+ T cells were FACS-sorted. Sequenced by immunoSEQ multiplex PCR; TCRdb stores in-frame clones only, minus some. Of 5,500 to 6,500 clones in the sample, 60% to 65% are singletons; the top ten hold over 9.5%. Germline trimming cut 0 bases from V and 2 bases from J; bases unmatched to any gene: 11. The CDR3 is 18 amino acids. The germline CDR1 and CDR2 sequences are SGHRS and YFSETQ. The sequenced sample consisted of memory CD8+ T cells from blood. Subset specified: CD45RO+ memory T cells. This receptor was identified in a human donor in good health. The gene calls are TRBV5-1 and TRBJ1-2; TRBD1 aligns across 9 bases. The CDR3 DNA follows: TGCGCCAGCAGCTTGGGAGACAGGGGGGACCTGAGAAACTATGGCTACACCTTC. Protein: CASSLGDRGDLRNYGYTF.